A single sample is the source of the 32 T cell receptor beta chains below, sequenced in a study of beta chain features in type 1 diabetes. What was sequenced were expressed TCRB transcripts, since all of the isolated RNA had been reverse transcribed. The assay was immunoSEQ multiplex PCR, and TCRdb's table has in-frame clones only and misses some. The table lists 390,000 or so clones, about 15% of them singletons. Sequenced sample: naive CD4+ T cells from blood. These receptors originate from a man under 40 in good health.

This clone was detected only a few times. This chain links TRBV15 with TRBJ1-2; maybe TRBD1 (5 bases). The germline gives CDR1 LNHNV, CDR2 YYDKDF (reference sequence). The CDR3 totals 14 residues. Trimming cost V 0 bases and J 4 bases, with 9 bases left between them. The CDR3 sequence is CATSRDRAGYGYTF. The DNA for the CDR3 is TGTGCCACCAGCAGAGACAGGGCGGGCTATGGCTACACCTTC.

This clone was detected a few times. The chain carries TRBV23-1 and TRBJ1-2; D unresolved. TRBV23-1 is classed as an ORF, of uncertain function. Trimming cost V 6 bases and J 7 bases, with 12 bases left between them. CDR3 size: 12 residues. In DNA, the CDR3 is TGCGCCAGCAGCCCTCCGTGGATTGGCTACACCTTC. This sequence encodes CASSPPWIGYTF.

The chain is built from TRBV7-9 and TRBJ1-6, with D possibly being TRBD1 (5 bases). Germline V gene lookup returns CDR1 SEHNR and CDR2 FQNEAQ (reference sequence). The CDR3 contains 14 residues. Trimming took 5 bases from V and 10 from J, leaving 15 bases between them. The CDR3 spells CASSPGTSGSPLHF. Written as DNA, the CDR3 is TGTGCCAGCAGCCCCGGGACTTCGGGATCACCCCTCCACTTT.

V gene TRBV29-1 combines with J gene TRBJ2-7; the match to TRBD1 covers 8 bases. The CDR3 totals 12 residues. Losses at the gene ends were 6 bases for V and 11 bases for J; bases not matched to a gene: 12. Germline CDR1 is SQVTM and CDR2 is ANQGSEA. The chain's CDR3 is CSVRDRSLREYV. The CDR3 DNA is TGCAGCGTACGGGACAGGTCTCTACGAGAGTACGTC.

The gene calls are TRBV7-9 and TRBJ2-2, with D possibly called TRBD1 or TRBD2 (6 bases each). Germline V gene sequence: CDR1 SEHNR, CDR2 FQNEAQ (reference sequence). The CDR3 spans 15 residues. V gave up 5 bases and J gave up 7 bases, with 17 bases separating them. CDR3 protein: CASSHRDTGDGELFF. DNA for the CDR3: TGTGCCAGCAGCCACAGGGACACGGGAGACGGGGAGCTGTTTTTT. Together with reference TRBV7-9 and TRBJ2-2, the CDR3 gives the full variable domain: DTGVSQNPRHKITKRGQNVTFRCDPISEHNRLYWYRQTLGQGPEFLTYFQNEAQLEKSRLLSDRFSAERPKGSFSTLEIQRTEQGDSAMYLCASSHRDTGDGELFFGEGSRLTVL.

This clone came up a few times. V is TRBV5-6 and J is TRBJ2-7; tentatively, D is TRBD1 or TRBD2 (6 bases each). The CDR3 length is 15 residues. Germline-derived CDR1 and CDR2 are SGHDT and YYEEEE. V was trimmed by 4 bases and J by 3 bases, leaving 17 bases between them. The CDR3 sequence is CASSPRGTQNYEQYV. The DNA of the CDR3 is TGTGCCAGCAGCCCCCGCGGGACACAAAACTACGAGCAGTACGTC.

This clone showed up just a few times. The V gene is TRBV7-9, the J gene TRBJ2-7, with 7 nucleotides matching TRBD1. Losses at the gene ends were 5 bases for V and 3 bases for J; bases not matched to a gene: 7. The CDR3 loop spans 14 amino acids. Germline CDR1 is SEHNR and CDR2 is FQNEAQ (reference sequence). CDR3: CASSRSGTDYEQYV. The DNA of the CDR3 is TGTGCCAGCAGCCGCTCCGGGACAGACTACGAGCAGTACGTC.

The sample holds many counts of this clone. V gene TRBV29-1 combines with J gene TRBJ1-5; 10 positions match TRBD1. Germline V gene data show CDR1 as SQVTM and CDR2 as ANQGSEA. V lost 7 bases to trimming and J lost 3 bases; unmatched junction nucleotides: 6. This CDR3 has 14 residues. The CDR3 DNA is TGCAGCGCTATGACAGGGGGCGTCAATCAGCCCCAGCATTTT. It codes for CSAMTGGVNQPQHF.

The rearrangement links TRBV5-1 to TRBJ2-7; weak D call: TRBD1 (6 bases). Per germline, CDR1 SGHRS and CDR2 YFSETQ. This CDR3 has 14 residues. Between the trimmed V and J ends, which lost 4 bases and 5 bases, there was a span of 16 bases. Here the CDR3 reads CASSHTGSGNEQYF. The CDR3 region has the DNA TGCGCCAGCAGCCATACAGGGTCTGGGAACGAGCAGTACTTC.

The V gene is TRBV11-3, the J gene TRBJ2-2, with TRBD1 as a possible D gene (5 bases). V was trimmed by 7 bases and J by 5 bases, leaving 8 bases between them. The CDR3 is made up of 12 amino acids. Germline V gene sequence: CDR1 SGHNT, CDR2 YENEEA. The CDR3 coding sequence is TGTGCCAGCACAGGACAAACCGGGGAGCTGTTTTTT. This codes for CASTGQTGELFF. The whole variable domain, filled in from reference TRBV11-3 and TRBJ2-2, reads EAGVVQSPRYKIIEKKQPVAFWCNPISGHNTLYWYLQNLGQGPELLIRYENEEAVDDSQLPKDRFSAERLKGVDSTLKIQPAELGDSAVYLCASTGQTGELFFGEGSRLTVL.

The J gene is TRBJ2-1, the V gene TRBV5-1, with D possibly being TRBD1 or TRBD2 (5 bases each). Trimming stripped 0 bases from V and 0 bases from J, with 7 bases between. Germline lookup yields CDR1 SGHRS and CDR2 YFSETQ. CDR3 length: 15 amino acids. The CDR3 sequence: CASSLVGDSYNEQFF. Written as DNA, the CDR3 is TGCGCCAGCAGCTTGGTGGGGGACTCCTACAATGAGCAGTTCTTC.

This clone was observed a handful of times. The chain uses TRBV23-1 and TRBJ2-7; no clear D. TRBV23-1 is filed as an ORF, its function uncertain. The V gene lost 2 bases and the J gene lost 3 bases, with 11 bases spanning the gap. This CDR3 spans 14 amino acids. DNA of the CDR3: TGCGCCAGCAGTCAAGAAACGGCCGACTACGAGCAGTACTTC. Encoded protein: CASSQETADYEQYF.

The chain employs TRBV11-2 and TRBJ2-5, with D unresolved. This CDR3 spans 11 amino acids. Per germline, CDR1 SGHAT and CDR2 FQNNGV. V shed 4 bases and J shed 8 bases, with 8 bases lying between them. The CDR3 nucleotides read TGTGCCAGCAGCTCTCCCGCTACCCAGTACTTC. It encodes CASSSPATQYF. The variable domain in full, completed from reference TRBV11-2 and TRBJ2-5, reads EAGVAQSPRYKIIEKRQSVAFWCNPISGHATLYWYQQILGQGPKLLIQFQNNGVVDDSQLPKDRFSAERLKGVDSTLKIQPAKLEDSAVYLCASSSPATQYFGPGTRLLVL.

This clone was detected a few times. The genes are TRBV5-6 and TRBJ2-5; a weak D match, TRBD1 (5 bases). CDR3 size: 15 residues. Germline-derived CDR1 and CDR2 are SGHDT and YYEEEE. V was shortened by 3 bases and J by 0 bases, with 12 bases between the two germline ends. CDR3 bases: TGTGCCAGCAGCTCCAGGGTCCCCTACCAAGAGACCCAGTACTTC. Protein: CASSSRVPYQETQYF.

This clone was picked up a small number of times. The chain carries TRBV29-1 and TRBJ2-6; D is perhaps TRBD1 (5 bases). The CDR3 sequence is 15 residues long. Germline CDR1 is SQVTM and CDR2 is ANQGSEA. The V gene lost 8 bases and the J gene lost 1 base, with 15 bases spanning the gap. CDR3 sequence: CSCSGAGSGANVLTF. The CDR3 bases are TGCAGCTGCAGTGGGGCCGGGTCTGGGGCCAACGTCCTGACTTTC.

V and J are TRBV6-5 and TRBJ2-3, with no clear D. The CDR3 loop spans 13 amino acids. Germline V gene data show CDR1 as MNHEY and CDR2 as SVGAGI. V lost 6 bases, J lost 7 bases, and 14 bases lay in between. CDR3 region: CASRSGPPYTQYF. CDR3 bases: TGTGCCAGCAGGAGTGGACCACCGTATACGCAGTATTTT.

The gene calls are TRBV9 and TRBJ1-4; D may be TRBD1 (5 bases). Trimming left V 4 bases short and J 4 bases short, with 11 bases between. CDR3 size: 14 residues. Germline V gene lookup returns CDR1 SGDLS and CDR2 YYNGEE. The chain's CDR3 is CASSPRDGNEKLFF. CDR3 coding DNA: TGTGCCAGCAGCCCTCGGGACGGTAATGAAAAACTGTTTTTT. Complete variable domain (other parts from reference TRBV9 and TRBJ1-4): DSGVTQTPKHLITATGQRVTLRCSPRSGDLSVYWYQQSLDQGLQFLIQYYNGEERAKGNILERFSAQQFPDLHSELNLSSLELGDSALYFCASSPRDGNEKLFFGSGTQLSVL.

The chain carries TRBV4-2 and TRBJ2-5; maybe TRBD1 (6 bases). CDR3 length equals 15 residues. Germline CDR1 reads LGHNA; CDR2 reads YNFKEQ. V lost 1 base, J lost 4 bases, and 13 bases lay in between. The CDR3 bases are TGTGCCAGCAGCCAAGGAGGCCGGACAGCAGAGACCCAGTACTTC. It encodes CASSQGGRTAETQYF.

CDR3 DNA sequence: TGTGCCAGCAGCGCGGGACTAGAACAAGAGACCCAGTACTTC. It encodes CASSAGLEQETQYF. V and J are TRBV5-4 and TRBJ2-5, with 8 bases identical to TRBD2. Germline-derived CDR1 and CDR2 are SGHNT and YYREEE (reference sequence). The CDR3 sequence is 14 residues long. The trim removed 4 bases at V and 2 bases at J, leaving 4 bases unmatched.

This clone showed up just a few times. This chain joins TRBV13 and TRBJ2-3; 7 bases line up with TRBD1. The CDR3 loop spans 21 amino acids. V lost 2 bases to trimming and J lost 2 bases; unmatched junction nucleotides: 22. CDR1 PRHDT and CDR2 FYEKMQ come from the germline V gene (reference sequence). CDR3 amino acids: CASSLTALHLKGTADTDTQYF. The CDR3 DNA is TGTGCCAGCAGCTTAACCGCGCTCCACCTAAAGGGGACAGCCGACACAGATACGCAGTATTTT.

This clone was counted only a few times. CDR3 in DNA: TGCGCCAGCAGCCAGACAGGGGTAACAGATACGCAGTATTTT. The encoded protein is CASSQTGVTDTQYF. The V and J genes are TRBV4-3 and TRBJ2-3; 8 bases are shared with TRBD1. V lost 3 bases to trimming and J lost 3 bases; unmatched junction nucleotides: 2. The CDR3 is 14 amino acids. CDR1 and CDR2 (germline): LGHNA, YSLEER.

The chain carries TRBV7-2 and TRBJ2-5; TRBD1 might be the D (5 bases). The germline gives CDR1 SGHTA, CDR2 FQGNSA. Trimming shortened V by 3 bases and J by 3 bases, and 11 bases separated the two germline ends. This CDR3 is 14 amino acids long. CDR3 sequence (DNA): TGTGCCAGCAGCTTGGGGCAGCTAAAAGAGACCCAGTACTTC. This sequence encodes CASSLGQLKETQYF.

This chain's CDR3 is CASSRELGELFF. The CDR3, as DNA: TGTGCCAGCTCACGGGAACTCGGGGAGCTGTTTTTT. V gene TRBV18 combines with J gene TRBJ2-2; D gene uncertain. The ends were cut back, 4 bases at V and 7 bases at J, with 7 bases in the middle. The CDR3 is 12 amino acids. Per germline, CDR1 KGHSH and CDR2 LQKENI.

This clone came up a few times. V is TRBV10-2 and J is TRBJ1-4; the match to TRBD1 covers 7 bases. The CDR3 totals 15 residues. Germline trimming cut 0 bases from V and 8 bases from J; bases unmatched to any gene: 6. Germline loops: CDR1 WSHSY, CDR2 SAAADI. CDR3 sequence reads: CASSESWTGGEKLFF. CDR3 sequence (DNA): TGCGCCAGCAGTGAGTCATGGACAGGAGGAGAAAAACTGTTTTTT.

This rearrangement joins TRBV19 to TRBJ2-3; possible D gene TRBD1, 5 bases. Germline V gives CDR1 LNHDA, CDR2 SQIVND (reference sequence). Trimming left V 5 bases short and J 4 bases short, with 13 bases between. The CDR3 spans 14 residues. The CDR3 coding sequence is TGTGCCAGTAGTCAGGTGGTAGGGGCAGATACGCAGTATTTT. Its protein product is CASSQVVGADTQYF.

The chain joins TRBV7-9 to TRBJ2-4; TRBD1 matches 7 bases. Germline assignment: CDR1 SEHNR and CDR2 FQNEAQ (reference sequence). V lost 4 bases, J lost 3 bases, and 9 bases stayed unmatched. This CDR3 contains 16 residues. CDR3 in DNA: TGTGCCAGCAGCTCACGGACAGGTCACGGCAAAAACATTCAGTACTTC. The encoded protein is CASSSRTGHGKNIQYF.

This clone was detected a few times. The V gene is TRBV4-1, the J gene TRBJ2-5, with D unresolved. Germline CDR1 MGHRA, CDR2 YSYEKL. The CDR3 spans 11 residues. Trimming left V 0 bases short and J 10 bases short, with 6 bases between. This CDR3 is CASSQDSVQYF. The CDR3 DNA reads as TGCGCCAGCAGCCAAGATTCAGTCCAGTACTTC.

This chain links TRBV29-1 with TRBJ1-1; D is ambiguous. Trimming removed 7 bases at V and 1 base at J, with 16 bases between. This CDR3 comprises 14 residues. Germline V gene sequence: CDR1 SQVTM, CDR2 ANQGSEA. The CDR3 region has the DNA TGCAGCGGCCTATCCCAGGCGGCGAACACTGAAGCTTTCTTT. Protein: CSGLSQAANTEAFF.

The chain links TRBV7-3 to TRBJ1-1; 7 bases match TRBD1. This CDR3 contains 13 residues. V dropped 5 bases and J dropped 4; count of bases not matched to a gene: 4. In germline, CDR1 is SGHTA, CDR2 FQGTGA. The DNA for the CDR3 is TGTGCCAGCAGCCCGGCAGGGGGCACTGAAGCTTTCTTT. Residues: CASSPAGGTEAFF.

CDR3 sequence (DNA): TGTGCCAGCAGCCAAGAGTATCGACGGGAGCAGTACTTC. It codes for CASSQEYRREQYF. The chain employs TRBV14 and TRBJ2-7, with unresolved D. CDR3 size: 13 residues. V was trimmed by 0 bases and J by 7 bases, leaving 10 bases between them. Germline V CDR1 and CDR2: SGHDN, FVKESK.

Only a few counts were recorded for this clone. The chain employs TRBV5-4 and TRBJ2-5; no definite D call. Looked up from germline, CDR1 is SGHNT and CDR2 is YYREEE (reference sequence). The V end lost 2 bases, the J end lost 0 bases, and 8 bases lay between the germline ends. This CDR3 comprises 14 residues. CDR3 sequence: CASSFEWNQETQYF. The CDR3 DNA is TGTGCCAGCAGCTTTGAATGGAACCAAGAGACCCAGTACTTC.

V gene TRBV30 combines with J gene TRBJ2-1; TRBD2 matches at 7 bases. Germline V gives CDR1 GTSNPN, CDR2 SVGIG (reference sequence). This CDR3 has 14 amino acids. V lost 4 bases and J lost 4; bases outside the gene matches: 7. The CDR3 loop reads CAWIPRGSYNEQFF. The CDR3 bases are TGTGCCTGGATACCCCGCGGGAGTTACAATGAGCAGTTCTTC.